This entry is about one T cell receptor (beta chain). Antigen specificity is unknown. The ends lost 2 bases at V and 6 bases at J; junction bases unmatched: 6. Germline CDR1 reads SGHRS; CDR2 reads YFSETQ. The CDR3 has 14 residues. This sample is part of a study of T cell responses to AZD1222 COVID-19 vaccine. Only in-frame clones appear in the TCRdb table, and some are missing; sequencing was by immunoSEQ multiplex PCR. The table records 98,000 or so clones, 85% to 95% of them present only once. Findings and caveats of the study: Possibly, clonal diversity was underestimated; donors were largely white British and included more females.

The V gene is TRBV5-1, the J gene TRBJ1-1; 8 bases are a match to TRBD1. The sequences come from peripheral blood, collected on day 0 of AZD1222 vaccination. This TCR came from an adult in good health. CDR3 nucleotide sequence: TGCGCCAGCAGCTTACCTGACAGGGGTTCTGAAGCTTTCTTT. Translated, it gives CASSLPDRGSEAFF.